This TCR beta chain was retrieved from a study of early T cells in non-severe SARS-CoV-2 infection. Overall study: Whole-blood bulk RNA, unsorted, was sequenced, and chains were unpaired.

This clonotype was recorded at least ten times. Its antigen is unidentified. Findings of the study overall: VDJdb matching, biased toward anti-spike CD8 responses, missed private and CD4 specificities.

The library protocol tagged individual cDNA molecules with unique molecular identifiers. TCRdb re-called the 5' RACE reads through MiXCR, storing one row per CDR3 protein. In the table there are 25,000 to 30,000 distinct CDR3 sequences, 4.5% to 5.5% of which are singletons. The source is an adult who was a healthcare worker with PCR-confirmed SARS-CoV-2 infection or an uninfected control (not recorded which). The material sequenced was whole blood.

This chain's CDR3 is CASSYSTSTDTQYF. The CDR3 DNA follows: TGTGCCAGCAGTTACTCGACTAGCACAGATACGCAGTATTTT. V and J are TRBV6-2 or TRBV6-3 and TRBJ2-3, with unresolved D. The CDR3 runs 14 residues. The V gene's germline CDR1 is MNHEY and CDR2 SVGEGT. The V end was cut by 0 bases, the J end by 0 bases, with 4 bases between.